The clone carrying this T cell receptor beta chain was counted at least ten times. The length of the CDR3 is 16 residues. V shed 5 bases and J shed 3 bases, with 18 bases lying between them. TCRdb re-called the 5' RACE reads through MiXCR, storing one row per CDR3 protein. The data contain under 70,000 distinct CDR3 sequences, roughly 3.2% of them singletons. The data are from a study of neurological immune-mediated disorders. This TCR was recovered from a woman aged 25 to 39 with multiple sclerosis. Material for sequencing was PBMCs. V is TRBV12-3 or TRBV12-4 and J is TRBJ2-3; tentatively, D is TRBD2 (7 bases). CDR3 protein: CASSLGPGGPTDTQYF. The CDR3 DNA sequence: TGTGCCAGCAGTCTGGGCCCGGGGGGCCCTACAGATACGCAGTATTTT.